This TCR beta chain was retrieved from a study of T cell changes during pregnancy in multiple sclerosis. This CDR3 is built from 15 residues. J gave up 4 bases and V 2 bases, and 3 bases lay outside the gene matches. Germline V lookup: CDR1 MNHEY, CDR2 SMNVEV (reference sequence). The assay was immunoSEQ multiplex PCR, and TCRdb's table has in-frame clones only and misses some. The data show about 46,000 clones, about 93% seen once. V gene TRBV27 combines with J gene TRBJ2-1, with 9 bases fitting TRBD1. Sequenced here: CD4+ T cells from peripheral blood mononuclear cells, sampled after pregnancy. The receptor's source is a female donor with multiple sclerosis, enrolled in a pregnancy study. CDR3 amino acids: CASSLDRGKYNEQFF. The CDR3 coding sequence is TGTGCCAGCAGTTTAGACAGGGGGAAATACAATGAGCAGTTCTTC.